This TCR beta chain emerged from a study of blood T cell repertoires in COVID-19. Study background: Researchers got acute and convalescent COVID-19 samples from the United States, Italy and Spain. Nucleic acid was either cDNA or gDNA, and it came from T cells, B-cell-depleted T cells, or PBMCs.

The CDR3 has 16 residues. CDR1 and CDR2 from the germline V gene are KGHDR and SFDVKD. V lost 0 bases to trimming and J lost 8 bases; unmatched junction nucleotides: 8. TCRdb's table, derived via immunoSEQ multiplex PCR, lists solely in-frame clones and lacks some. The table records about 260,000 clones, more than 70% of them present only once. The chain uses TRBV24-1 and TRBJ1-2, with 10 bases that match TRBD1. Sequenced: peripheral blood. The TCR was taken from a woman between 45 and 60 years old with acute or convalescent COVID-19. CDR3 sequence reads: CATSDLPGTGVRGYTF. CDR3 nucleotides: TGTGCCACCAGTGATTTGCCCGGGACAGGGGTTCGGGGCTACACCTTC.